One and the same sample provided the 9 T cell receptor beta chains below, sequenced in a study of sequential checkpoint blockade in melanoma. Treatment in this sample: randomized to nivolumab then ipilimumab (arm A) or the reverse (arm B). TCRdb's copy holds only in-frame clones and misses some; the assay was immunoSEQ multiplex PCR. Of about 21,000 clones in the sample, 80% to 90% were seen once. The sample here was CD8+ T cells sorted from blood (inferred from file names), taken from a patient given nivolumab and ipilimumab in sequence. The receptors were sampled from a human donor with melanoma.

The chain combines TRBV19 with TRBJ2-1; 7 nucleotides match TRBD2. This CDR3 contains 14 residues. J lost 4 bases, V lost 4 bases, and 4 bases had no gene match. CDR1 is LNHDA, CDR2 SQIVND, per germline (reference sequence). CDR3 sequence reads: CASSTLAAYNEQFF. CDR3 sequence (DNA): TGTGCCAGTAGTACCCTAGCGGCATACAATGAGCAGTTCTTC.

The V gene is TRBV12-5, the J gene TRBJ1-5; 9 bases agree with TRBD1. Germline CDR1 LGHNT, CDR2 FRNRAP. The CDR3 sequence is 17 residues long. V was pared by 6 bases and J by 2 bases, with 11 bases of the junction left unmatched. In nucleotides, the CDR3 is TGTGCTAGTGGACCCCCCGGGACAGGGACGGGCAATCAGCCCCAGCATTTT. Protein sequence: CASGPPGTGTGNQPQHF.

Only one count was recorded for this clone. This chain joins TRBV6-1 and TRBJ2-6; D call uncertain. V was pared by 3 bases and J by 0 bases, with 6 bases between. The CDR3 loop spans 15 amino acids. The germline CDR1 and CDR2 sequences are MNHNS and SASEGT. The CDR3 region is CASSDESSGANVLTF. In nucleotides, the CDR3 is TGTGCCAGCAGTGATGAGTCCTCTGGGGCCAACGTCCTGACTTTC.

This clone was seen once. The rearrangement links TRBV19 to TRBJ2-2; D might be TRBD2 (7 bases). The germline gives CDR1 LNHDA, CDR2 SQIVND (reference sequence). The CDR3 consists of 15 residues. Trimming left V 3 bases short and J 4 bases short, with 12 bases between. CDR3: CASSIEGGLTGELFF. CDR3 in DNA: TGTGCCAGTAGTATTGAGGGGGGGCTCACCGGGGAGCTGTTTTTT.

This sequence joins TRBV9 and TRBJ1-4; a weak D match, TRBD1 (6 bases). The germline V gene encodes CDR1 SGDLS and CDR2 YYNGEE. The CDR3 spans 15 residues. The V end was cut by 4 bases, the J end by 7 bases, with 17 bases between. DNA for the CDR3: TGTGCCAGCAGCACGTACAGGGACGACAGTGAAAAACTGTTTTTT. Translated: CASSTYRDDSEKLFF.

V is TRBV5-4 and J is TRBJ1-1, with a weak D call TRBD1 (6 bases). CDR3 size: 14 residues. V dropped 0 bases and J dropped 4 bases, with 10 bases sitting between them. Germline V gene data show CDR1 as SGHNT and CDR2 as YYREEE (reference sequence). The CDR3 region has the DNA TGTGCCAGCAGCTTGGCCCGGGGGGCCACTGAAGCTTTCTTT. This translates into CASSLARGATEAFF.

The chain recombines TRBV4-1 with TRBJ1-1; unclear D gene. Germline V lookup: CDR1 MGHRA, CDR2 YSYEKL. This CDR3 is built from 15 residues. V was shortened by 3 bases and J by 6 bases, with 17 bases between the two germline ends. The CDR3 loop is CASSQEDLGFPEAFF. The CDR3 DNA reads TGCGCCAGCAGCCAGGAGGACCTCGGGTTCCCTGAAGCTTTCTTT.

The chain recombines TRBV19 with TRBJ2-7; 9 bases are a match to TRBD2. CDR1 and CDR2 from the germline V gene are LNHDA and SQIVND (reference sequence). Trimming took 5 bases from V and 3 from J; bases not matched to a gene: 8. The CDR3 loop spans 15 amino acids. CDR3 sequence: CASSDISGRGYEQYF. The CDR3 coding sequence is TGTGCCAGTAGTGACATTAGCGGGAGAGGCTACGAGCAGTACTTC.

The chain links TRBV28 to TRBJ2-3, with 7 nucleotides matching TRBD2. The CDR3 consists of 14 residues. The trim removed 2 bases at V and 3 bases at J, leaving 2 bases unmatched. Germline CDR1 is MDHEN and CDR2 is SYDVKM. CDR3 coding DNA: TGTGCCAGCAGTTTAGCGGGAGAAACAGATACGCAGTATTTT. Its translation: CASSLAGETDTQYF.